This T cell receptor (beta chain) was retrieved from a study of T cells in Graves' hyperthyroidism and ophthalmopathy. RNA transcripts gave rise to amplified TCR beta CDR3 regions. Using the HTBI primer set, a first-round RT-PCR was run on the TCR CDR3. TCRdb re-called the multiplex PCR reads through MiXCR, storing one row per CDR3 protein. Here the sample spans some 250,000 distinct CDR3 sequences, approximately 14% being singletons. The V gene's germline CDR1 is LNHDA and CDR2 SQIVND (reference sequence). The CDR3 is 15 amino acids. With 6 bases removed from V and 0 bases from J, the gap between germline ends came to 13 bases.

Sequenced material: blood. This TCR was sampled from a woman in her forties or fifties with Graves' hyperthyroidism that later progressed to Graves' ophthalmopathy. The chain recombines TRBV19 with TRBJ2-3; D unclear. CDR3 sequence: CASREWTLSTDTQYF. CDR3 coding DNA: TGTGCCAGTAGAGAGTGGACCCTTAGCACAGATACGCAGTATTTT.